Listed below are T cell receptor beta chains from one sample, sequenced in a study of CD8 T cells in ankylosing spondylitis. TCRdb passed the 5' RACE reads through MiXCR, listing each CDR3 protein once. The repertoire has hundreds of thousands of distinct CDR3 sequences, about 12% of them found once; the top ten carry around 0.51%. The source material was blood, either unsorted or a sorted T cell fraction (not recorded which). These receptors all come from a male donor with ankylosing spondylitis. CDR3s include the opening cysteine and the closing phenylalanine or tryptophan. The D gene is left open where the match is weak. Some rows have no size entry. The others give once, few or many, or a class for an expanded clone.

clone_size,d_call,j_call,v_call,cdr3_aa,cdr3_nt
few,TRBD2,TRBJ2-3,TRBV6-2/TRBV6-3,CASSYSASGRAADTQYF,TGTGCCAGCAGTTACTCGGCTAGCGGGAGGGCCGCAGATACGCAGTATTTT
-,-,TRBJ2-7,TRBV30,CAWSRPSSYEQYF,TGTGCCTGGAGCCGCCCGAGCTCCTACGAGCAGTACTTC
few,TRBD1,TRBJ2-2,TRBV29-1,CSVEAGQAPRGRTGELFF,TGCAGCGTTGAAGCGGGACAGGCGCCCCGTGGGAGGACCGGGGAGCTGTTTTTT
many,TRBD1,TRBJ2-1,TRBV20-1,CSAHPTGGNNEQFF,TGCAGTGCTCACCCGACAGGGGGGAACAATGAGCAGTTCTTC
many,TRBD2,TRBJ2-3,TRBV6-1,CASRGFSGSADTQYF,TGTGCCAGCAGGGGATTTAGCGGGAGTGCAGATACGCAGTATTTT
-,TRBD1,TRBJ2-5,TRBV7-2,CASSRDRGVETQYF,TGTGCCAGCAGCCGGGACAGGGGGGTAGAGACCCAGTACTTC
many,TRBD2,TRBJ2-3,TRBV5-1,CASSLGRGDTQYF,TGTGCCAGCAGCTTAGGGCGGGGGGATACGCAGTATTTT
-,-,TRBJ2-1,TRBV6-4,CASSDRFF,TGTGCCAGCAGTGACCGGTTCTTC
many,-,TRBJ2-3,TRBV4-3,CASSQGQRSTDTQYF,TGCGCCAGCAGCCAAGGACAACGGTCCACAGATACGCAGTATTTT
-,-,TRBJ1-5,TRBV9,CASSVNPDEPQHF,TGTGCCAGCAGCGTAAACCCCGACGAGCCCCAGCATTTT
-,TRBD2,TRBJ2-1,TRBV20-1,CSARDPSGGAYNEQFF,TGCAGTGCTAGAGATCCTAGCGGGGGGGCGTACAATGAGCAGTTCTTC
many,TRBD1,TRBJ2-7,TRBV7-2,CASSLTGSGISEQYF,TGTGCCAGCAGCTTGACAGGGTCCGGCATAAGTGAGCAGTACTTC
many,TRBD2,TRBJ2-1,TRBV10-3,CAISGAGDEQFF,TGTGCCATCAGTGGAGCGGGAGATGAGCAGTTCTTC
many,-,TRBJ1-6,TRBV7-2,CASRDQWSSPLHF,TGTGCCAGCAGGGACCAGTGGAGCTCACCCCTCCACTTT
few,-,TRBJ1-2,TRBV29-1,CSGYRENYGYTF,TGCAGCGGCTACAGGGAAAACTATGGCTACACCTTC
many,TRBD2,TRBJ2-1,TRBV29-1,CSVEKLAGGNEQFF,TGCAGCGTTGAAAAACTAGCGGGGGGGAATGAGCAGTTCTTC
-,-,TRBJ2-3,TRBV14,CASSQDTFRDTQYF,TGTGCCAGCAGCCAAGATACCTTCAGAGATACGCAGTATTTT
-,TRBD1,TRBJ1-1,TRBV3-1,CASSLPDRTGIPCF,TGTGCCAGCAGCCTCCCCGACAGGACAGGAATCCCTTGCTTT
-,TRBD2,TRBJ2-5,TRBV7-6,CASSSTVGLVIETQYF,TGTGCCAGCAGCTCTACTGTGGGACTAGTCATAGAGACCCAGTACTTC
many,-,TRBJ1-4,TRBV29-1,CSVAGRGKLFF,TGCAGCGTTGCGGGGAGGGGAAAACTGTTTTTT
few,-,TRBJ2-2,TRBV12-3/TRBV12-4,CASRHTLGRNANTGELFF,TGTGCCAGCAGACATACCCTGGGACGGAACGCGAACACCGGGGAGCTGTTTTTT
few,-,TRBJ2-1,TRBV7-2,CASSLAVLETYNEQFF,TGTGCCAGCAGCTTAGCCGTCTTGGAGACCTACAATGAGCAGTTCTTC
-,TRBD1,TRBJ2-1,TRBV5-1,CASTDHRGNEQFF,TGCGCCAGCACCGACCACAGGGGAAATGAGCAGTTCTTC
few,-,TRBJ2-7,TRBV7-2,CASSRGGGVYSYEQYF,TGTGCCAGCAGCCGAGGGGGGGGGGTGTACTCCTACGAGCAGTACTTC
many,TRBD2,TRBJ2-7,TRBV4-2,CASSQVPGLAGSYEQYF,TGTGCCAGCAGCCAAGTTCCTGGACTAGCGGGGTCGTACGAGCAGTACTTC
-,-,TRBJ1-1,TRBV20-1,CSARVGQGPAFF,TGCAGTGCTAGAGTGGGGCAGGGGCCAGCTTTCTTT
-,-,TRBJ2-7,TRBV20-1,CSAMGYEQYF,TGCAGTGCCATGGGCTACGAGCAGTACTTC
many,-,TRBJ2-7,TRBV20-1,CSATSRVTEQYF,TGCAGTGCGACGTCTAGGGTGACGGAGCAGTACTTC
few,-,TRBJ1-5,TRBV19,CASSIARPNQPQHF,TGTGCCAGTAGTATCGCCAGGCCGAATCAGCCCCAGCATTTT
-,-,TRBJ2-7,TRBV19,CASSISRGAREQYF,TGTGCCAGTAGTATAAGCAGGGGGGCGAGAGAGCAGTACTTC
many,-,TRBJ2-2,TRBV4-3,CASSQKGIGELFF,TGCGCCAGCAGCCAGAAGGGAATCGGGGAGCTGTTTTTT
few,TRBD1,TRBJ2-7,TRBV5-5,CASSGGTGGTYEQYF,TGTGCCAGCAGCGGCGGGACAGGGGGAACCTACGAGCAGTACTTC
-,TRBD1,TRBJ2-7,TRBV7-8,CASSLSRRGQVYEQYF,TGTGCCAGCAGCCTATCACGCCGGGGACAGGTATACGAGCAGTACTTC
many,-,TRBJ2-1,TRBV10-3,CAISEAGGLAGNEQFF,TGTGCCATCAGTGAGGCAGGGGGGCTAGCGGGCAATGAGCAGTTCTTC
few,-,TRBJ2-3,TRBV7-3,CASATGSTDTQYF,TGTGCCAGCGCGACAGGAAGCACAGATACGCAGTATTTT
-,-,TRBJ1-2,TRBV7-2,CASSQHPGLYGYTF,TGTGCCAGCAGCCAACACCCTGGACTCTATGGCTACACCTTC
few,TRBD2,TRBJ2-2,TRBV20-1,CSARTSGTTGELFF,TGCAGTGCGAGGACTAGCGGGACCACCGGGGAGCTGTTTTTT
-,-,TRBJ1-2,TRBV3-1,CASSQDREVRYGYTF,TGTGCCAGCAGCCAAGATAGGGAGGTTAGGTATGGCTACACCTTC
few,-,TRBJ2-3,TRBV11-3,CASSLSSVDTQYF,TGTGCCAGCAGCTTGAGTAGCGTAGATACGCAGTATTTT
few,TRBD2,TRBJ2-7,TRBV4-2,CASSQKRTSDTYEQYF,TGTGCCAGCAGCCAAAAGAGGACTAGCGATACCTACGAGCAGTACTTC
-,-,TRBJ2-7,TRBV3-1,CASSQARRQYF,TGTGCCAGCAGCCAAGCAAGGAGGCAGTACTTC
many,TRBD2,TRBJ2-7,TRBV20-1,CSALRGGTYSYEQYF,TGCAGTGCTCTCCGGGGGGGCACCTACTCCTACGAGCAGTACTTC
-,-,TRBJ2-5,TRBV20-1,CSARAGPGTQETQYF,TGCAGTGCCCGAGCAGGGCCAGGAACCCAAGAGACCCAGTACTTC
few,-,TRBJ1-1,TRBV18,CASSPPGWDTEAFF,TGTGCCAGCTCACCGCCGGGATGGGACACTGAAGCTTTCTTT
-,TRBD1,TRBJ2-4,TRBV2,CAISCRDRILLAKNIQYF,TGTGCCATCAGTTGCCGGGACAGGATTTTACTAGCCAAAAACATTCAGTACTTC
-,-,TRBJ2-3,TRBV5-1,CASSFDSSTDTQYF,TGCGCCAGCAGCTTTGACAGTAGCACAGATACGCAGTATTTT